These T cell receptor beta chains were read from a single sample in a study of T cell responses to AZD1222 COVID-19 vaccine. Only in-frame clones appear in the TCRdb table, and some are missing; sequencing was by immunoSEQ multiplex PCR. The sample has 150,000 to 200,000 clones; 90% to 95% are singletons. Source: peripheral blood, taken on day 0 of AZD1222 vaccination. Receptors originate from an adult in good health. Both conserved end residues are part of each CDR3. The D gene is left open where the match is weak. Size is stated for part of the rows, as once, few or many counts, or as a class when the clone is expanded.

NA	15	TRBD2	TRBV7-8	TRBJ2-3	CASSFGLASTDTQYF	TGTGCCAGCAGCTTTGGACTAGCTAGCACAGATACGCAGTATTTT
NA	15	TRBD2	TRBV6-2/TRBV6-3	TRBJ2-7	CASSYSLAGPYEQYF	TGTGCCAGCAGTTACTCCCTAGCGGGACCGTACGAGCAGTACTTC
NA	14	TRBD1	TRBV10-3	TRBJ1-6	CATTGTGSNSPLHF	TGTGCCACCACCGGGACAGGGAGTAATTCACCCCTCCACTTT
NA	16	NA	TRBV11-2	TRBJ2-1	CASSLDSLASYNEQFF	TGTGCCAGCAGCTTAGATAGTCTAGCCAGCTACAATGAGCAGTTCTTC
NA	15	NA	TRBV21-1	TRBJ2-7	CASSYDREGKYEQYF	TGTGCCAGCAGTTACGACAGGGAAGGGAAATACGAGCAGTACTTC
NA	15	NA	TRBV6-5	TRBJ1-6	CASSYEGTVRSPLHF	TGTGCCAGCAGTTACGAGGGAACGGTTAGGTCACCCCTCCACTTT
NA	13	TRBD1	TRBV7-2	TRBJ1-2	CASSPTGDRGYTF	TGTGCCAGCAGCCCTACAGGGGATCGTGGTTACACCTTC
NA	13	NA	TRBV6-5	TRBJ1-5	CASGGIGNQPQHF	TGTGCCAGCGGCGGGATCGGAAATCAGCCCCAGCATTTT
NA	17	TRBD1	TRBV28	TRBJ2-3	CASSLVGDRRDPDTQYF	TGTGCCAGCAGTTTAGTGGGGGACAGGCGGGACCCAGATACGCAGTATTTT
NA	16	TRBD1	TRBV11-2	TRBJ2-7	CASSLDGHRGISEQYF	TGTGCCAGCAGCTTAGATGGGCACAGGGGAATCTCCGAGCAGTACTTC
NA	13	TRBD1	TRBV30	TRBJ2-7	CAWRQGGTYEQYF	TGTGCCTGGCGACAGGGTGGGACCTACGAGCAGTACTTC
NA	17	TRBD1	TRBV5-4	TRBJ1-1	CASSLMGRQGPNTEAFF	TGTGCCAGCAGCTTGATGGGACGACAGGGGCCGAACACTGAAGCTTTCTTT
NA	17	TRBD2	TRBV4-2	TRBJ2-7	CASSQVTGGGVGDEQYF	TGTGCCAGCAGCCAAGTCACGGGGGGTGGTGTAGGGGACGAGCAGTACTTC
NA	16	TRBD2	TRBV6-6	TRBJ2-2	CASSRSSGSGSGELFF	TGTGCCAGCAGTCGATCTAGCGGGAGTGGGTCCGGGGAGCTGTTTTTT
NA	13	NA	TRBV4-2	TRBJ1-5	CASSQDIAQPQHF	TGTGCCAGCAGCCAAGATATTGCACAGCCCCAGCATTTT
NA	17	NA	TRBV23-1	TRBJ1-6	CASSQFGRESYNSPLHF	TGCGCCAGCAGTCAATTCGGTAGGGAGTCCTATAATTCACCCCTCCACTTT
NA	15	NA	TRBV7-8	TRBJ2-1	CASSLRGDRDNEQFF	TGTGCCAGCAGCTTAAGAGGGGATAGAGACAATGAGCAGTTCTTC
NA	13	NA	TRBV11-1	TRBJ2-7	CASSTQMVHEQYF	TGTGCCAGCAGCACCCAGATGGTCCACGAGCAGTACTTC
NA	12	NA	TRBV9	TRBJ2-2	CASSVVGGELFF	TGTGCCAGCAGCGTAGTAGGGGGGGAGCTGTTTTTT
NA	15	NA	TRBV2	TRBJ2-7	CASSEGVAASYEQYF	TGTGCCAGCAGTGAAGGGGTAGCGGCCTCCTACGAGCAGTACTTC
once	14	NA	TRBV10-3	TRBJ2-7	CATRGPGDAYEQYF	TGTGCCACCCGGGGGCCAGGGGATGCCTACGAGCAGTACTTC
NA	14	NA	TRBV15	TRBJ1-3	CATSVQGSGNTIYF	TGTGCCACCAGCGTACAGGGTTCTGGAAACACCATATATTTT